Described below is a single TCR beta chain sequence and its context. The antigen is not known. TCRdb passed the reads through MiXCR, listing each CDR3 protein once. The top ten clones hold about an eighth of a sample with around 800,000 distinct CDR3 sequences, roughly 33% of them seen once. This entry comes from a study of T cell repertoires in cytomegalovirus infection. The wider study: An indication of both CMV infection and matching HLA type came from public TCR beta signatures. Broader study findings: What dominated the ex vivo response were HLA-C-restricted CMV-specific TCR beta clonotypes.

This specimen was cultured CD8+ T cells from PBMCs, taken from culture after CMV antigen stimulation. The TCR comes from a human donor in good health (CMV status not recorded). Some clones in this sample may be carry-over from other donors' samples.

This chain's CDR3 is CASSQGGTGTGELFF. The DNA for the CDR3 is TGTGCCAGCAGCCAAGGGGGGACAGGGACCGGGGAGCTGTTTTTT. The rearrangement uses TRBV9 and TRBJ2-2; 9 bases match TRBD1. This CDR3 has 15 residues. The V segment lost 4 bases and the J segment 5 bases; nucleotides outside the gene matches: 6. The germline V gene has CDR1 SGDLS and CDR2 YYNGEE.